What follows are 15 T cell receptor beta chains derived from one specimen sequenced in a study of T cells in Graves' hyperthyroidism and ophthalmopathy. TCR beta CDR3 regions were amplified from RNA transcripts. Primed by the HTBI set, a first-round RT-PCR was run on the TCR CDR3. One entry per CDR3 protein, called by TCRdb with MiXCR from the multiplex PCR reads. Of a few hundred thousand distinct CDR3 sequences in the sample, under 15% were seen once. Sequenced: blood. The receptors were sampled from a woman in her 30s with Graves' hyperthyroidism.

This clonotype was counted ten times or more. The rearrangement links TRBV7-9 to TRBJ2-1, with TRBD2 identical over 10 bases. The germline V gene encodes CDR1 SEHNR and CDR2 FQNEAQ (reference sequence). V shed 1 base and J 7 bases; nucleotides not matched to a gene: 4. The CDR3 extends over 15 amino acids. CDR3 in amino acids: CASSLEAGGRNEQFF. The CDR3 region has the DNA TGTGCCAGCAGCTTAGAAGCGGGAGGGAGGAATGAGCAGTTCTTC.

This sequence joins TRBV7-9 and TRBJ2-2; D ambiguous. This CDR3 contains 15 residues. CDR1 and CDR2 (germline): SEHNR, FQNEAQ (reference sequence). V lost 2 bases, J lost 4 bases, and 11 bases lay in between. As DNA, the CDR3 is TGTGCCAGCAGCTTAAGGGTCTCGATCACCGGGGAGCTGTTTTTT. Translating gives CASSLRVSITGELFF.

This clonotype has a handful of counts. This chain connects TRBV20-1 to TRBJ2-1; 12 bases agree with TRBD1. Germline CDR1 and CDR2: DFQATT and SNEGSKA (reference sequence). There are 15 residues in the CDR3. V lost 6 bases and J lost 8; bases outside the gene matches: 11. For the CDR3, the DNA is TGCAGTGCCGATACCGGGACAGGGGGCAGGGATGAGCAGTTCTTC. This gives the protein CSADTGTGGRDEQFF.

This clonotype was recorded at least ten times. This chain links TRBV27 with TRBJ2-7, with 10 bases fitting TRBD1. Germline trimming cut 5 bases from V and 6 bases from J; bases unmatched to any gene: 10. The CDR3 is 15 amino acids. Germline V CDR1 and CDR2: MNHEY, SMNVEV (reference sequence). The CDR3 is CASSPRGTGVSEQYF. CDR3 nucleotides: TGTGCCAGCAGTCCTAGGGGGACAGGGGTAAGCGAGCAGTACTTC.

The chain couples TRBV29-1 to TRBJ2-1, with D uncertain. CDR1 and CDR2 (germline): SQVTM, ANQGSEA. The germline V and J ends were trimmed by 0 bases and 9 bases, with 9 bases remaining between them. The CDR3 totals 12 residues. In DNA, the CDR3 is TGCAGCGTTGAAGATCTTGCGGTTGAGCAGTTCTTC. Translated: CSVEDLAVEQFF.

This clonotype was recorded many times. The chain couples TRBV15 to TRBJ2-3, with unresolved D. Germline V gives CDR1 LNHNV, CDR2 YYDKDF (reference sequence). The CDR3 spans 17 residues. The V and J ends lost 0 bases and 0 bases respectively, with 13 bases between them. CDR3 sequence: CATSRDQAYPSTDTQYF. The CDR3 DNA reads TGTGCCACCAGCAGAGATCAGGCCTACCCTAGCACAGATACGCAGTATTTT.

This clonotype was seen a handful of times. This chain uses TRBV20-1 with TRBJ2-2, with D maybe TRBD2 (6 bases). Per the germline V gene, CDR1 is DFQATT and CDR2 is SNEGSKA (reference sequence). The CDR3 runs to 16 residues. V gave up 6 bases and J gave up 0 bases, with 17 bases separating them. CDR3 sequence: CSAPTRGGTNTGELFF. As DNA, the CDR3 is TGCAGTGCGCCAACGCGGGGCGGGACGAACACCGGGGAGCTGTTTTTT.

This chain uses TRBV30 with TRBJ2-2; 9 positions agree with TRBD1. The ends lost 0 bases at V and 6 bases at J; junction bases unmatched: 20. CDR1 is GTSNPN, CDR2 SVGIG, per germline (reference sequence). The CDR3 is made up of 20 amino acids. Written as DNA, the CDR3 is TGTGCCTGGAGTGTACCAGGGGGGTGGAGGAGGACAGGGGAGGCCGGGGAGCTGTTTTTT. Translating it yields CAWSVPGGWRRTGEAGELFF. Filled out from reference TRBV30 and TRBJ2-2, the complete variable domain reads SQTIHQWPATLVQPVGSPLSLECTVEGTSNPNLYWYRQAAGRGLQLLFYSVGIGQISSEVPQNLSASRPQDRQFILSSKKLLLSDSGFYLCAWSVPGGWRRTGEAGELFFGEGSRLTVL.

This clonotype was picked up a small number of times. The chain joins TRBV19 to TRBJ2-5, with 13 nucleotides matching TRBD2. CDR1 is LNHDA, CDR2 SQIVND, per germline (reference sequence). The CDR3 consists of 15 residues. The V and J ends lost 4 bases and 2 bases, in that order; junction bases with no gene match: 1. The CDR3 nucleotides read TGTGCCAGTAGTAGGGGACTAGCGGGGCAAGAGACCCAGTACTTC. Translated: CASSRGLAGQETQYF.

This clonotype was found many times. The CDR3 region is CASILNSDLRSEQYF. As DNA, the CDR3 is TGTGCCAGCATCCTAAACTCGGACCTACGAAGCGAGCAGTACTTC. The rearrangement uses TRBV7-6 and TRBJ2-7; no clear D. The V end lost 7 bases, the J end lost 6 bases, and 22 bases lay between the germline ends. CDR3 size: 15 residues. Germline lookup yields CDR1 SGHVS and CDR2 FNYEAQ.

Many counts were recorded for this clonotype. The chain carries TRBV28 and TRBJ2-7; D may correspond to TRBD1 or TRBD2 (5 bases each). The germline CDR1 and CDR2 sequences are MDHEN and SYDVKM. The CDR3 contains 15 residues. Trimming shortened V by 2 bases and J by 3 bases, and 14 bases separated the two germline ends. Here the CDR3 DNA reads TGTGCCAGCAGTTTAGGGGGACCAGGGATCTACGAGCAGTACTTC. Encoded protein: CASSLGGPGIYEQYF. Looking up the rest from reference TRBV28 and TRBJ2-7 gives the full variable domain: DVKVTQSSRYLVKRTGEKVFLECVQDMDHENMFWYRQDPGLGLRLIYFSYDVKMKEKGDIPEGYSVSREKKERFSLILESASTNQTSMYLCASSLGGPGIYEQYFGPGTRLTVT.

This clonotype showed up many times. This sequence joins TRBV12-3 or TRBV12-4 and TRBJ2-3; D is possibly TRBD2 (5 bases). V dropped 8 bases and J dropped 6 bases, with 21 bases sitting between them. CDR3 length equals 15 residues. The CDR3 spells CASGTLAFEGDTQYF. The CDR3, as DNA: TGTGCCAGCGGAACTCTAGCATTCGAAGGCGATACGCAGTATTTT.

This clonotype was seen repeatedly, ten times or more. The chain carries TRBV30 and TRBJ2-7; 10 bases fit TRBD2. Germline trimming cut 3 bases from V and 5 bases from J; bases unmatched to any gene: 4. The CDR3 contains 13 residues. Per germline, CDR1 GTSNPN and CDR2 SVGIG (reference sequence). The CDR3 DNA reads TGTGCCTGGAGAAGCGGGAGGGCCCACGAGCAGTACTTC. The encoded protein is CAWRSGRAHEQYF.

This clonotype came up many times. The chain employs TRBV20-1 and TRBJ2-7; possibly TRBD1 for D (5 bases). The CDR3 sequence is 11 residues long. Germline V gene lookup returns CDR1 DFQATT and CDR2 SNEGSKA (reference sequence). V was pared by 6 bases and J by 6 bases, with 12 bases between. CDR3 sequence (DNA): TGCAGTGCCTCGGACACGCCCGAGCAGTACTTC. It is translated as CSASDTPEQYF.

This chain links TRBV5-4 with TRBJ1-2; tentatively, D is TRBD1 (5 bases). Looked up from germline, CDR1 is SGHNT and CDR2 is YYREEE (reference sequence). The length of the CDR3 is 15 residues. V was pared by 4 bases and J by 1 base, with 14 bases between. Here the CDR3 DNA reads TGTGCCAGCAGCCCCTCAGGGACGGTTAACTATGGCTACACCTTC. Amino acid sequence: CASSPSGTVNYGYTF.